A single sample gave rise to the 19 T cell receptor beta chains below, sequenced in a study of PD-1 blockade in classical Hodgkin lymphoma. As for time point: cycle 4 day 1 (C4D1), after 6 weeks of nivolumab. Every patient experienced relapse after autologous stem cell transplantation, and brentuximab vedotin exposure varied. Profiling relied on immunoSEQ multiplex PCR, and the TCRdb table lists in-frame clones only, not all of them. The sample consists of 40,000 to 65,000 clones, around nine tenths of them appearing once. Sequencing used peripheral blood mononuclear cells (PBMCs), obtained before the fourth cycle of nivolumab. These receptors were taken from a human donor with classical Hodgkin lymphoma.

The chain combines TRBV19 with TRBJ2-1; 8 nucleotides agree with TRBD1. With 5 bases clipped from V and 5 bases from J, the junction kept 8 bases outside the gene matches. Germline CDR1 LNHDA, CDR2 SQIVND (reference sequence). The CDR3 spans 15 residues. CDR3 sequence reads: CASSSRQGHHNEQFF. Written as DNA, the CDR3 is TGTGCCAGTAGTTCACGACAGGGGCATCACAATGAGCAGTTCTTC.

This rearrangement joins TRBV29-1 to TRBJ1-4; D unclear. From germline, CDR1 is SQVTM and CDR2 ANQGSEA. The CDR3 extends over 12 amino acids. Trimming stripped 7 bases from V and 0 bases from J, with 6 bases between. The CDR3 sequence is CSGRATNEKLFF. Written as DNA, the CDR3 is TGCAGCGGCAGAGCAACTAATGAAAAACTGTTTTTT.

The gene calls are TRBV27 and TRBJ1-2; 8 bases map to TRBD1. The CDR3 runs 15 residues. Germline-derived CDR1 and CDR2 are MNHEY and SMNVEV (reference sequence). V trimming: 5 bases; J trimming: 4 bases; junction bases outside the gene matches: 9. The CDR3 bases are TGTGCCAGCAGTCCCGGACAGGGCTCGGCCTATGGCTACACCTTC. This gives the protein CASSPGQGSAYGYTF.

In its sample, this clone was seen once. This sequence joins TRBV7-6 and TRBJ1-5; TRBD1 is a possible D gene (5 bases). The CDR3 spans 13 residues. The V end lost 4 bases, the J end lost 7 bases, and 11 bases lay between the germline ends. Germline lookup yields CDR1 SGHVS and CDR2 FNYEAQ. The CDR3 DNA reads as TGTGCCAGCAGCTCAGGGTTACGACAGCCCCAGCATTTT. It yields the protein CASSSGLRQPQHF.

The V and J genes are TRBV7-7 and TRBJ2-5; 7 positions match TRBD2. Germline lookup yields CDR1 SSHAT and CDR2 FNYEAQ (reference sequence). The V gene end was trimmed by 4 bases and the J gene end by 5 bases; junction bases not matched to a gene: 1. The CDR3 extends over 12 amino acids. The CDR3 nucleotides are TGTGCCAGCAGCTCGGGGGGTGAGACCCAGTACTTC. Its translation: CASSSGGETQYF.

In this sample, this clone turned up once. In nucleotides, the CDR3 is TGTGCCAGCTCATCGGAGGGCTACGAGCAGTACTTC. This sequence encodes CASSSEGYEQYF. The genes are TRBV18 and TRBJ2-7, with a possible D match to TRBD2 (6 bases). The germline V and J ends were trimmed by 5 bases and 3 bases, with 8 bases remaining between them. Germline loops: CDR1 KGHSH, CDR2 LQKENI. The CDR3 is 12 amino acids.

V usage is TRBV2 and J usage is TRBJ2-3; TRBD2 matches 8 bases. J lost 3 bases, V lost 3 bases, and 5 bases had no gene match. Germline assignment: CDR1 SNHLY and CDR2 FYNNEI. This CDR3 region has 15 residues. CDR3 DNA sequence: TGTGCCAGCAGTGAGGGTTTAGCGGGGACAGATACGCAGTATTTT. Protein: CASSEGLAGTDTQYF.

The DNA for the CDR3 is TGTGCCAGCAGTTTTATCCAGTCCAAAAACATTCAGTACTTC. This translates into CASSFIQSKNIQYF. The rearrangement joins TRBV28 to TRBJ2-4; D is ambiguous. Per germline, CDR1 MDHEN and CDR2 SYDVKM. This CDR3 has 14 residues. Between the trimmed V and J ends, which lost 3 bases and 2 bases, there was a span of 8 bases.

The J gene is TRBJ2-2, the V gene TRBV7-8, with D uncertain. V gave up 1 base and J gave up 6 bases, with 12 bases separating them. CDR3 length: 15 amino acids. CDR1 is SGHVS, CDR2 FQNEAQ, per germline. This chain's CDR3 is CASSLGRRMAGELFF. The CDR3 region has the DNA TGTGCCAGCAGCTTAGGACGGCGAATGGCCGGGGAGCTGTTTTTT.

This clone has more than one count but fewer than ten. The gene calls are TRBV2 and TRBJ2-7; unclear D gene. Per the germline V gene, CDR1 is SNHLY and CDR2 is FYNNEI. There are 13 residues in the CDR3. With 8 bases removed from V and 4 bases from J, the gap between germline ends came to 15 bases. The CDR3 DNA follows: TGTGCCAGCTGTCCTTTCCCCCTATACGAGCAGTACTTC. It specifies CASCPFPLYEQYF.

The chain recombines TRBV7-6 with TRBJ1-6, with a weak D call TRBD1 (6 bases). CDR1 is SGHVS and CDR2 is FNYEAQ in the germline V gene. The length of the CDR3 is 15 residues. Trimming took off 2 bases at V and 7 bases at J, with 12 bases between the two ends. The CDR3 nucleotides read TGTGCCAGCAGCTTAACGACAGGCGGGAATTCACCCCTCCACTTT. It codes for CASSLTTGGNSPLHF.

The CDR3: CASNPASLGVTNTGELFF. CDR3 DNA sequence: TGTGCCAGCAACCCTGCTTCGCTCGGAGTTACTAACACCGGGGAGCTGTTTTTT. The chain uses TRBV11-2 and TRBJ2-2; no reliable D call. Germline V CDR1 and CDR2: SGHAT, FQNNGV. V was cut by 7 bases and J by 2 bases, with 23 bases left in between. The CDR3 runs 18 residues.

The chain couples TRBV28 to TRBJ2-7; TRBD2 matches 10 bases. From germline, CDR1 is MDHEN and CDR2 SYDVKM. The V and J ends lost 6 bases and 9 bases, in that order; junction bases with no gene match: 14. This CDR3 has 15 amino acids. As DNA, the CDR3 is TGTGCCAGCAGCCGGGAGGGACTAGCGACACCGAGGCAGTACTTC. Amino acid sequence: CASSREGLATPRQYF.

The chain is built from TRBV6-4 and TRBJ2-2, with D perhaps given as TRBD1 or TRBD2 (5 bases each). CDR3 length equals 14 residues. Germline assignment: CDR1 MRHNA and CDR2 SNTAGT. The V gene lost 6 bases and the J gene lost 0 bases, with 8 bases spanning the gap. The CDR3 loop is CASRRGANTGELFF. The CDR3 DNA reads as TGTGCCAGCAGGAGAGGGGCGAACACCGGGGAGCTGTTTTTT.

The count of this clone is one. The chain recombines TRBV5-1 with TRBJ2-3, with 13 bases aligning to TRBD2. After removal of 4 bases from V and 3 bases from J, the junction contained 2 bases not matched to a gene. The CDR3 is 15 residues long. CDR1 SGHRS and CDR2 YFSETQ come from the germline V gene. CDR3 nucleotide sequence: TGCGCCAGCAGCGGGGGACTAGCGGGGACAGATACGCAGTATTTT. Protein sequence: CASSGGLAGTDTQYF.

V is TRBV7-3 and J is TRBJ2-2; no clear D gene. Trimming took 2 bases from V and 5 from J, leaving 12 bases between them. CDR1 is SGHTA, CDR2 FQGTGA, per germline. The length of the CDR3 is 15 residues. The CDR3 DNA sequence: TGTGCCAGCAGCTTAGGCGGAAGTCAAACCGGGGAGCTGTTTTTT. Its translation: CASSLGGSQTGELFF.

The chain carries TRBV9 and TRBJ1-3; a weak D match, TRBD1 (5 bases). The CDR3 is 14 amino acids. CDR1 and CDR2 (germline): SGDLS, YYNGEE. V lost 7 bases and J lost 0, with 11 bases in between. This chain's CDR3 is CASSSGLSGNTIYF. DNA for the CDR3: TGTGCCAGCTCCTCGGGACTCTCTGGAAACACCATATATTTT. Together with reference TRBV9 and TRBJ1-3, the CDR3 gives the full variable domain: DSGVTQTPKHLITATGQRVTLRCSPRSGDLSVYWYQQSLDQGLQFLIQYYNGEERAKGNILERFSAQQFPDLHSELNLSSLELGDSALYFCASSSGLSGNTIYFGEGSWLTVV.

The chain combines TRBV2 with TRBJ2-3; 12 nucleotides align to TRBD2. J was trimmed by 2 bases and V by 6 bases; bases with no gene match: 6. The length of the CDR3 is 16 residues. The germline gives CDR1 SNHLY, CDR2 FYNNEI. For the CDR3, the DNA is TGTGCCAGCAGGGCCGGGACTAGCGGGTACACAGATACGCAGTATTTT. Translating it yields CASRAGTSGYTDTQYF.

The CDR3 loop is CASSLWEGLIPGNEQFF. The CDR3 DNA is TGTGCCAGCAGTTTATGGGAAGGGCTGATCCCCGGCAATGAGCAGTTCTTC. V is TRBV28 and J is TRBJ2-1; D not resolved. Trimming cost V 0 bases and J 6 bases, with 18 bases left between them. The CDR3 has 17 residues. Germline CDR1 and CDR2: MDHEN and SYDVKM.